The 18 T cell receptor beta chains given below trace back to one sample, sequenced in a study of early stage breast cancer tumors. Assay used: immunoSEQ multiplex PCR; TCRdb lists only in-frame clones, some missing. Of tens of thousands of clones detected, about nine tenths appear once; the ten largest clones hold 5%. The sequenced sample consisted of blood. The receptors were sampled from a person between 70 and 80 years old with breast cancer.

The chain couples TRBV28 to TRBJ1-5; D ambiguous. This CDR3 contains 17 residues. V dropped 6 bases and J dropped 0 bases, with 18 bases sitting between them. The germline CDR1 and CDR2 sequences are MDHEN and SYDVKM. CDR3 region: CASRLTVGGNSNQPQHF. The CDR3 nucleotides are TGTGCCAGCAGACTTACAGTAGGAGGAAATAGCAATCAGCCCCAGCATTTT.

The rearrangement links TRBV7-2 to TRBJ2-7; 9 bases line up with TRBD2. The CDR3 has 15 residues. Germline V gene data show CDR1 as SGHTA and CDR2 as FQGNSA. The V segment lost 5 bases and the J segment 2 bases; nucleotides outside the gene matches: 7. The DNA for the CDR3 is TGTGCCAGCAGCACACGGACTAGCGTGGCCTACGAGCAGTACTTC. Amino acid sequence: CASSTRTSVAYEQYF.

This clone was counted between two and nine times. The chain is built from TRBV18 and TRBJ1-1; D unresolved. Between the trimmed V and J ends, which lost 1 base and 5 bases, there was a span of 11 bases. Germline V gene lookup returns CDR1 KGHSH and CDR2 LQKENI. The CDR3 contains 14 residues. This chain's CDR3 is CASSPREGGTEAFF. For the CDR3, the DNA is TGTGCCAGCTCACCACGGGAGGGAGGGACTGAAGCTTTCTTT.

CDR3 protein: CASSHPTVHSYEQYF. The CDR3 nucleotides read TGTGCCAGCAGCCACCCGACAGTTCACTCCTACGAGCAGTACTTC. The genes are TRBV2 and TRBJ2-7, with D perhaps TRBD1 (5 bases). The germline V gene has CDR1 SNHLY and CDR2 FYNNEI. V was clipped by 6 bases and J by 0 bases, with 15 bases between them. The CDR3 has 15 amino acids.

The count of this clone is one. The genes are TRBV19 and TRBJ2-4, with TRBD2 matching over 9 bases. Germline CDR1 LNHDA, CDR2 SQIVND (reference sequence). V shed 3 bases and J 3 bases; nucleotides not matched to a gene: 9. CDR3 length equals 17 residues. The CDR3, as DNA: TGTGCCAGTAGTATCCTCGTAGCGGGAGAGGGCAAAAACATTCAGTACTTC. Encoded protein: CASSILVAGEGKNIQYF.

This chain links TRBV30 with TRBJ1-4; TRBD1 is a possible D gene (5 bases). Germline V gives CDR1 GTSNPN, CDR2 SVGIG (reference sequence). The germline V and J ends were trimmed by 2 bases and 10 bases, with 14 bases remaining between them. The CDR3 spans 13 residues. The CDR3 loop reads CAWSPESQGKLFF. The DNA of the CDR3 is TGTGCCTGGAGTCCGGAGAGCCAGGGAAAACTGTTTTTT.

The genes are TRBV28 and TRBJ2-7; the D gene is possibly TRBD1 (5 bases). This CDR3 is 14 amino acids long. The V end was cut by 5 bases, the J end by 5 bases, with 16 bases between. CDR1 is MDHEN, CDR2 SYDVKM, per germline. This chain's CDR3 is CASSSAGSLHEQYF. The CDR3 DNA is TGTGCCAGCAGTAGTGCAGGGTCTCTCCACGAGCAGTACTTC.

This rearrangement joins TRBV5-6 to TRBJ2-3; a possible D gene is TRBD2 (6 bases). The CDR3 runs to 13 residues. Trimming pared 2 bases from V and 6 bases from J, leaving 10 bases between. CDR1 and CDR2 (germline): SGHDT, YYEEEE. The CDR3 here is CASSFAGNDTQYF. DNA for the CDR3: TGTGCCAGCAGCTTCGCGGGGAACGATACGCAGTATTTT.

The chain couples TRBV9 to TRBJ2-7, with 10 positions matching TRBD1. Germline-derived CDR1 and CDR2 are SGDLS and YYNGEE. The trim removed 0 bases at V and 2 bases at J, leaving 8 bases unmatched. The CDR3 totals 17 residues. The CDR3 spells CASSVATSGTGAYEQYF. In DNA form, the CDR3 reads TGTGCCAGCAGCGTAGCTACTTCGGGGACAGGGGCCTACGAGCAGTACTTC.

The V call is TRBV7-3, the J call TRBJ2-2, with D maybe TRBD2 (5 bases). Deletions cut 1 base from V and 2 bases from J, with 8 bases between. Germline V lookup: CDR1 SGHTA, CDR2 FQGTGA. The CDR3 loop spans 15 amino acids. The CDR3 sequence: CASSLIARNTGELFF. The CDR3 coding sequence is TGTGCCAGCAGCTTAATAGCGCGCAACACCGGGGAGCTGTTTTTT.

Of note for this clone: Other DNA sequences within the sample encode an identical CDR3. The V gene is TRBV5-1, the J gene TRBJ2-3; D is ambiguous. The CDR3 length is 14 residues. The V end was cut by 0 bases, the J end by 0 bases, with 5 bases between. Germline V gene lookup returns CDR1 SGHRS and CDR2 YFSETQ. The CDR3 DNA reads as TGCGCCAGCAGCTTGGGGCAGAGCACAGATACGCAGTATTTT. Protein product: CASSLGQSTDTQYF.

This sequence joins TRBV6-5 and TRBJ1-4, with TRBD1 matching 10 bases. This CDR3 has 13 amino acids. Per germline, CDR1 MNHEY and CDR2 SVGAGI. Trimming removed 6 bases from V and 7 bases from J; junction bases left unmatched: 2. Here the CDR3 DNA reads TGTGCCAGCAGCTGGGACAGGGGTGAAAAACTGTTTTTT. Translated: CASSWDRGEKLFF.

The chain joins TRBV10-3 to TRBJ1-3; D might be TRBD1 (6 bases). Germline loops: CDR1 ENHRY, CDR2 SYGVKD. Trimming took off 8 bases at V and 4 bases at J, with 12 bases between the two ends. This CDR3 contains 13 residues. For the CDR3, the DNA is TGTGCCATCGGTGGGGGGCCGGGAAACACCATATATTTT. Protein: CAIGGGPGNTIYF.

This chain connects TRBV30 to TRBJ2-7, with TRBD2 matching over 11 bases. The CDR3 has 15 residues. CDR1 is GTSNPN, CDR2 SVGIG, per germline (reference sequence). V gave up 2 bases and J gave up 2 bases; unmatched junction bases: 5. This chain's CDR3 is CAWSIRLAGTYEQYF. The CDR3 DNA reads as TGTGCCTGGAGTATCCGACTAGCGGGGACCTACGAGCAGTACTTC.

Comments on this clone: A read error may account for a junction end that differs from germline. The chain combines TRBV7-7 with TRBJ1-5; possibly TRBD1 for D (6 bases). There are 13 residues in the CDR3. Germline V lookup: CDR1 SSHAT, CDR2 FNYEAQ (reference sequence). The CDR3 spells CASSQDRDQPQHF. CDR3 nucleotides: TGTGCTAGCAGCCAGGACAGAGATCAGCCCCAGCATTTT.

This clone was found once. The rearrangement uses TRBV6-6 and TRBJ1-1; TRBD1 might be the D (5 bases). CDR3 length: 12 amino acids. With 5 bases removed from V and 5 bases from J, the gap between germline ends came to 9 bases. Germline V gene data show CDR1 as MNHNY and CDR2 as SVGAGI (reference sequence). CDR3 sequence reads: CASSRGGTEAFF. CDR3 DNA: TGTGCCAGCAGTAGGGGTGGGACTGAAGCTTTCTTT.

This chain joins TRBV11-3 and TRBJ2-1; 8 positions agree with TRBD1. Germline V gene data show CDR1 as SGHNT and CDR2 as YENEEA. V dropped 1 base and J dropped 7; count of bases not matched to a gene: 9. CDR3 size: 16 residues. The DNA of the CDR3 is TGTGCCAGCAGCTTAGGGGGAGGACAGGGAAGAAATGAGCAGTTCTTC. As protein: CASSLGGGQGRNEQFF.

The V and J genes are TRBV6-5 and TRBJ2-7; perhaps TRBD2 as D (5 bases). Trimming removed 4 bases from V and 4 bases from J, with 20 bases in between. The V gene's germline CDR1 is MNHEY and CDR2 SVGAGI. The CDR3 loop spans 16 amino acids. CDR3 region: CASSSGHNRLTYEQYF. The CDR3, as DNA: TGTGCCAGCAGTTCCGGCCACAACCGACTAACATACGAGCAGTACTTC.